The sequence of this T cell receptor (beta chain) was determined in a study of regulatory T cells in long-lasting Graves disease. Indicated time point: persistent/refractory GD, antithyroid drugs over 5 years with positive TRAb. PBMCs were the source of the RNA used for TCR sequencing. Both iRepertoire HTBI primers and Arm-PCR of CDR3 regions were used to build the TCR beta libraries. TCRdb reanalysed the multiplex PCR reads using MiXCR and keeps one entry per CDR3 protein. The profile shows a few hundred thousand distinct CDR3 sequences, around 20% of them singletons. This clonotype appeared a few times. V gave up 3 bases and J gave up 4 bases; unmatched junction bases: 4. CDR3 size: 15 residues.

The clonotype originates from a female donor with Graves disease. J is TRBJ2-2 and V is TRBV12-3 or TRBV12-4, with TRBD1 identical over 8 bases. The starting material was peripheral blood mononuclear cells (PBMCs), obtained when the disease was refractory, from a patient treated with antithyroid drugs. The DNA of the CDR3 is TGTGCCAGCAGTTTCGGACAGGGATTCACCGGGGAGCTGTTTTTT. As protein: CASSFGQGFTGELFF.